This T cell receptor beta chain was obtained from a study of T cell responses to AZD1222 COVID-19 vaccine. Overall study findings and caveats: The repertoires were collected only after the peak T cell response.

As for this clone: Its specificity is not known.

Libraries were prepared by immunoSEQ multiplex PCR; TCRdb keeps only in-frame clonotypes and omits some of them. This table holds roughly 140,000 clones, roughly 90% found once. Sequences were derived from peripheral blood, sampled on day 0 of AZD1222 vaccination. The clonotype comes from an adult in good health.

CDR3 sequence: CASSSIAQAYNEQFF. The CDR3 coding sequence is TGTGCCAGCAGCTCTATAGCGCAAGCCTACAATGAGCAGTTCTTC. This chain connects TRBV28 to TRBJ2-1; a weak D match, TRBD2 (5 bases). The CDR3 consists of 15 residues. Germline V gene lookup returns CDR1 MDHEN and CDR2 SYDVKM. Trimming took 6 bases from V and 2 from J, leaving 14 bases between them.